The entry below describes one TCR beta chain. Its cognate antigen is unknown. Since all of the isolated RNA was reverse transcribed, expressed TCRB transcripts were what got sequenced. Clones were sequenced by immunoSEQ multiplex PCR, and TCRdb holds only the in-frame ones, with some missing. The sample has about 250,000 clones; 11% are singletons. The record originates from a study of beta chain features in type 1 diabetes. Points from the study as a whole: Researchers report that Type 1 diabetes patients had moderately but significantly shorter TCRB CDR3s across all four CD4+ subsets.

The clonotype comes from a man aged 25-45 years with type 1 diabetes. The sequenced material came from naive CD4+ T cells from blood.

The CDR3: CSVEERLAGAYNEQFF. The CDR3 coding sequence is TGCAGCGTTGAAGAACGCCTAGCGGGGGCCTACAATGAGCAGTTCTTC. The genes are TRBV29-1 and TRBJ2-1, with 10 bases lining up with TRBD2. J gave up 2 bases and V 0 bases, and 4 bases lay outside the gene matches. Germline values: CDR1 SQVTM, CDR2 ANQGSEA. The CDR3 spans 16 residues.